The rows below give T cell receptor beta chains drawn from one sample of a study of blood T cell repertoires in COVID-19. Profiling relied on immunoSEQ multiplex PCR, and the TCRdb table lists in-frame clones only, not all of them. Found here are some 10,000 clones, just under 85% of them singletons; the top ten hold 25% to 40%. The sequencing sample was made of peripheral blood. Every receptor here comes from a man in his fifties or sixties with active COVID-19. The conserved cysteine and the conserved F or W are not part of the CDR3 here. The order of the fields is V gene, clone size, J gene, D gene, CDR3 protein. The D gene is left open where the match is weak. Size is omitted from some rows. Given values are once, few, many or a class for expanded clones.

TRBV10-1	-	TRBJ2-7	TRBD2	ASSEVAGAYEQY
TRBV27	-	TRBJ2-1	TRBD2	AAGGGEQF
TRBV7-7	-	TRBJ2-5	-	ASSLSGIGHQETQY
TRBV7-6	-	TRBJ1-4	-	ASSLARVATNEKLF
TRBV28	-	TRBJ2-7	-	ASSPEGVRYEQY
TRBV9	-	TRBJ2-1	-	ASSESGTTYNEQF
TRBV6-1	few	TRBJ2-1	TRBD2	ASSEGLAGGYNEQF
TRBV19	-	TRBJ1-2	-	ASSIRGDGYT
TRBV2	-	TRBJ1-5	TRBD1	ASRGKTGGATQPQH
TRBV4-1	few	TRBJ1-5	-	ASSPATPRGNQPQH
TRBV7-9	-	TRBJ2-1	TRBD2	ASSVLAGANEQF
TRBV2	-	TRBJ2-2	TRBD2	ASTEGLAGSYTGELF
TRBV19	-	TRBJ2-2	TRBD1	ASREEGTGIYTGELF
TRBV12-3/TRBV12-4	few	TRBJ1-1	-	ASSYGTEAF
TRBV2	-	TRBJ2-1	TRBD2	ASSEVAVLAGGEQF
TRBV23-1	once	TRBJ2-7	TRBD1	ASTLTVGQGPYEQY
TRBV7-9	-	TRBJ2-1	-	ASSPSAGAAAVNEQF
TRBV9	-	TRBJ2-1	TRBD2	ASSVVLGGSYNEQF
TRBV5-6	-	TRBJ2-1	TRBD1	ASSWGGQGNEQF
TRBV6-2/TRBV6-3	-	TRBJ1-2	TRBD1	ASSHPTGERGYGYT
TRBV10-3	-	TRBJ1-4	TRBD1	AISELHRDRDEGEKLF
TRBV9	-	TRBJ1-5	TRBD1	ASSVDGQGTQPQH
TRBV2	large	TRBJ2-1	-	ASSQPAASSYNEQF
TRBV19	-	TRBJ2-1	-	ASSIDLNNEQF
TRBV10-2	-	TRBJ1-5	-	ASSELGASNQPQH
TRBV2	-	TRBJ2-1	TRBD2	ASSERLASSSYNEQF
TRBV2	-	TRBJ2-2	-	ASSVEPGELF
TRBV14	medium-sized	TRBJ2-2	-	ASSQYGWSTGELF
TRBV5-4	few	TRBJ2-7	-	ASSPGESSYEQY
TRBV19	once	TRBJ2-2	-	ASSNTNTGELF
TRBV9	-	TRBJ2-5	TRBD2	ASSSTGGAEETQY
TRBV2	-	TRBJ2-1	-	ASSAQGGSYNEQF
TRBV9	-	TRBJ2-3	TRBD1	ASSVSPDRESPHTDTQY
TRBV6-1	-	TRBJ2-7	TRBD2	ASSYSGTGYEQY
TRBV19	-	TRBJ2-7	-	ASSSQGYEQY
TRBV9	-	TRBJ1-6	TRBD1	ASSGEDRGLNSPLH
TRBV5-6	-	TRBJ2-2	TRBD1	ASSKTGAAGELF
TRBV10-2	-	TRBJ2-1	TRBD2	ASSEWTSGSLEEF
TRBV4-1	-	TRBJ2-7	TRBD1	ASSRETGASYEQY
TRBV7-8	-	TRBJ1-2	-	ASSLVGLDIDGYT
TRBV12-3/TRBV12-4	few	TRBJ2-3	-	ASSFGTDTQY
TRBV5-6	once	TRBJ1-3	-	ASSLSGGNTIY
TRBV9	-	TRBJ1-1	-	ASSPRQSMNTEAF
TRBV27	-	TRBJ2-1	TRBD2	ASSRGTSGHEQF
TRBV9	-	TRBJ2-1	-	ASSPTTSPPYNEQF
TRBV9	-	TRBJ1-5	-	ASSADGQGSQPQH
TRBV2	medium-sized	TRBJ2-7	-	ASSEDDNYEQY
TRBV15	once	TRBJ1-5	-	ATSRELGASGQPQH
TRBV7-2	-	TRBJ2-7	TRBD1	ASSWKGQFLSYEQY
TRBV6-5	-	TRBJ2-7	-	ASSWGGSYEQY
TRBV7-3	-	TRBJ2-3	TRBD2	ASSPHGGGSGDTQY
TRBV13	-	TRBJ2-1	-	ASSPETKSNEQF
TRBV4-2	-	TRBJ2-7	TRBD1	ASSQDGFGQANEQY
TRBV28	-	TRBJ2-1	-	ASSFYGEEQF
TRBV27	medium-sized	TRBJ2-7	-	ASMGGASYEQY